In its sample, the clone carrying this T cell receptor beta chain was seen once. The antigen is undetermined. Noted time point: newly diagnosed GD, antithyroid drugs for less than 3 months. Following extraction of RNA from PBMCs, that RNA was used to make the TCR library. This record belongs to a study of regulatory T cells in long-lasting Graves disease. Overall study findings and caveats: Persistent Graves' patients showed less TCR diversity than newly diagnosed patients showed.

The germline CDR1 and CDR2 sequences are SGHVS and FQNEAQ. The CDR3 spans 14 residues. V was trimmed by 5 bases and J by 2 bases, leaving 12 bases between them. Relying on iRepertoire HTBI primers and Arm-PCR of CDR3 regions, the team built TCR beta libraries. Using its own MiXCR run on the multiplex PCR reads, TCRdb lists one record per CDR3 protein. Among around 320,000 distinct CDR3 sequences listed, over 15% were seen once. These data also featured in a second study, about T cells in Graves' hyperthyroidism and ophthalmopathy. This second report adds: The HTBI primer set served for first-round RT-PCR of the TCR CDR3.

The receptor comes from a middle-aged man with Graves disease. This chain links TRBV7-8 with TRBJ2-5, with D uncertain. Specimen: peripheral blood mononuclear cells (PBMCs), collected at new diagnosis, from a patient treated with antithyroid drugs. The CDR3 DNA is TGTGCCAGCAGCCCACGTACGAGGCAAGAGACCCAGTACTTC. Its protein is CASSPRTRQETQYF.